One and the same sample provided the 14 T cell receptor beta chains below, sequenced in a study of T cell responses to AZD1222 COVID-19 vaccine. Using immunoSEQ multiplex PCR, the repertoire was profiled, and TCRdb retains in-frame clones only, with some absent. The repertoire includes 150,000 or so clones, over 75% of them detected once, and 1.4% sits in the top ten. The material was peripheral blood, obtained on day 0 of AZD1222 vaccination. The receptor set was obtained from an adult in good health.

This clone was counted a single time. V usage is TRBV27 and J usage is TRBJ1-2, with D unclear. Germline-derived CDR1 and CDR2 are MNHEY and SMNVEV (reference sequence). V gave up 4 bases and J gave up 0 bases, with 12 bases separating them. The CDR3 runs to 15 residues. The CDR3 DNA follows: TGTGCCAGCAGTTCAGACCCGACACCTAACTATGGCTACACCTTC. Encoded protein: CASSSDPTPNYGYTF.

This chain connects TRBV6-5 to TRBJ2-5; weak D call: TRBD2 (6 bases). This CDR3 spans 15 amino acids. Looked up from germline, CDR1 is MNHEY and CDR2 is SVGAGI. V was clipped by 0 bases and J by 4 bases, with 12 bases between them. The DNA of the CDR3 is TGTGCCAGCAGTTACTCTGGTGGAGGGGCAGAGACCCAGTACTTC. Its protein product is CASSYSGGGAETQYF.

The chain combines TRBV13 with TRBJ1-1; D not certain. V lost 3 bases to trimming and J lost 8 bases, with 13 bases between them. The CDR3 sequence is 13 residues long. Germline values: CDR1 PRHDT, CDR2 FYEKMQ (reference sequence). CDR3 loop: CASSLLIQKEAFF. DNA of the CDR3: TGTGCCAGCAGCTTGTTAATTCAGAAGGAAGCTTTCTTT.

The chain links TRBV2 to TRBJ1-5, with 7 positions matching TRBD1. The germline V gene encodes CDR1 SNHLY and CDR2 FYNNEI. With V trimmed by 6 bases and J by 7 bases, 9 bases remained unmatched. CDR3 size: 14 residues. In DNA form, the CDR3 reads TGTGCCAGCAGATGGACAGGTGATTACCAGCCCCAGCATTTT. Its translation: CASRWTGDYQPQHF.

The V gene is TRBV19, the J gene TRBJ2-2; 10 bases match TRBD1. CDR1 and CDR2 (germline): LNHDA, SQIVND (reference sequence). This CDR3 spans 15 amino acids. The V and J ends lost 3 bases and 3 bases, in that order; junction bases with no gene match: 1. The DNA of the CDR3 is TGTGCCAGTAGTATGGGGACAGGGGACACCGGGGAGCTGTTTTTT. This translates into CASSMGTGDTGELFF. Full variable domain (rest looked up from reference TRBV19 and TRBJ2-2): DGGITQSPKYLFRKEGQNVTLSCEQNLNHDAMYWYRQDPGQGLRLIYYSQIVNDFQKGDIAEGYSVSREKKESFPLTVTSAQKNPTAFYLCASSMGTGDTGELFFGEGSRLTVL.

DNA for the CDR3: TGTGCCAGCAGCTTAATAAGTTGGCGGGACACCGGGGAGCTGTTTTTT. It translates to CASSLISWRDTGELFF. This rearrangement joins TRBV7-3 to TRBJ2-2; the D gene is possibly TRBD2 (5 bases). The V end lost 1 base, the J end lost 3 bases, and 12 bases lay between the germline ends. Germline lookup yields CDR1 SGHTA and CDR2 FQGTGA. The CDR3 has 16 residues.

The chain has TRBV6-2 or TRBV6-3 and TRBJ2-1, with 9 bases that match TRBD2. The CDR3 totals 14 residues. The V segment lost 4 bases and the J segment 4 bases; nucleotides outside the gene matches: 2. The V gene's germline CDR1 is MNHEY and CDR2 SVGEGT. CDR3 protein: CASSFSGRYNEQFF. The CDR3 DNA sequence: TGTGCCAGCAGTTTTAGCGGGAGATACAATGAGCAGTTCTTC.

The chain uses TRBV18 and TRBJ2-7, with TRBD1 matching over 9 bases. The CDR3 has 14 amino acids. With 2 bases clipped from V and 5 bases from J, the junction kept 4 bases outside the gene matches. CDR1 and CDR2 (germline): KGHSH, LQKENI. The CDR3 sequence is CASSPRTGDDEQYF. CDR3 bases: TGTGCCAGCTCACCAAGGACAGGGGACGACGAGCAGTACTTC.

The chain employs TRBV7-9 and TRBJ2-7; possibly TRBD1 for D (6 bases). Germline values: CDR1 SEHNR, CDR2 FQNEAQ (reference sequence). The CDR3 extends over 15 amino acids. V gave up 3 bases and J gave up 7 bases, with 19 bases separating them. CDR3 residues: CASSLGQATSGEQYF. The DNA of the CDR3 is TGTGCCAGCAGCTTGGGACAAGCGACTTCAGGTGAGCAGTACTTC.

Concerning this clone itself: The sample holds other DNA sequences that translate to the same CDR3. This chain uses TRBV6-5 with TRBJ1-5; the D gene is possibly TRBD1 (6 bases). This CDR3 has 13 residues. Germline CDR1 MNHEY, CDR2 SVGAGI. Trimming cost V 6 bases and J 4 bases, with 10 bases left between them. CDR3 region: CASSPDRNQPQHF. The CDR3 DNA is TGTGCCAGCAGCCCGGACAGAAATCAGCCCCAGCATTTT.

J is TRBJ1-4 and V is TRBV6-5; no firm D call. Trimming cost V 6 bases and J 7 bases, with 6 bases left between them. The CDR3 covers 11 residues. Germline V gene lookup returns CDR1 MNHEY and CDR2 SVGAGI. CDR3 sequence: CASRFAEKLFF. Written as DNA, the CDR3 is TGTGCCAGCAGGTTTGCTGAAAAACTGTTTTTT.

The chain joins TRBV5-1 to TRBJ2-1; TRBD1 matches 10 bases. Germline trimming cut 4 bases from V and 9 bases from J; bases unmatched to any gene: 16. Germline V gene data show CDR1 as SGHRS and CDR2 as YFSETQ. The CDR3 loop spans 17 amino acids. The CDR3 coding sequence is TGCGCCAGCAGCGGAGTAAGGGACAGGGGATTCCACGGTGAGCAGTTCTTC. As protein: CASSGVRDRGFHGEQFF.

V is TRBV28 and J is TRBJ1-1; no clear D. CDR1 MDHEN and CDR2 SYDVKM come from the germline V gene. This CDR3 region has 15 residues. Trimming cost V 3 bases and J 1 base, with 12 bases left between them. The CDR3 here is CASSLTGIQNTEAFF. The CDR3 coding sequence is TGTGCCAGCAGTTTGACGGGGATTCAGAACACTGAAGCTTTCTTT.

The gene calls are TRBV5-1 and TRBJ2-1; TRBD2 matches 11 bases. Trimming removed 1 base from V and 9 bases from J; junction bases left unmatched: 6. CDR3 length: 15 amino acids. The germline CDR1 and CDR2 sequences are SGHRS and YFSETQ. CDR3 nucleotides: TGCGCCAGCAGCTTGTTCCTAGCGGGGGGTAGTGAGCAGTTCTTC. Encoded protein: CASSLFLAGGSEQFF.